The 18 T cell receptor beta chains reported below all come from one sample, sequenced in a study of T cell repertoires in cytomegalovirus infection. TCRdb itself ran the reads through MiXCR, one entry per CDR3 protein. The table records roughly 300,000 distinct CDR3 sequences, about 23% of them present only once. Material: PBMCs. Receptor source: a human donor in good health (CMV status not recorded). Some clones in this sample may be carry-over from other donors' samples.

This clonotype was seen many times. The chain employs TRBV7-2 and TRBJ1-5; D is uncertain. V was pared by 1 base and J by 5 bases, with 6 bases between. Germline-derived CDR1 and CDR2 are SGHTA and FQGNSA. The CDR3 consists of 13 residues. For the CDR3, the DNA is TGTGCCAGCAGCTTAGAACCGGATCAGCCCCAGCATTTT. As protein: CASSLEPDQPQHF. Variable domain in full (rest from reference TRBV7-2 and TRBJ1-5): GAGVSQSPSNKVTEKGKDVELRCDPISGHTALYWYRQSLGQGLEFLIYFQGNSAPDKSGLPSDRFSAERTGGSVSTLTIQRTQQEDSAVYLCASSLEPDQPQHFGDGTRLSIL.

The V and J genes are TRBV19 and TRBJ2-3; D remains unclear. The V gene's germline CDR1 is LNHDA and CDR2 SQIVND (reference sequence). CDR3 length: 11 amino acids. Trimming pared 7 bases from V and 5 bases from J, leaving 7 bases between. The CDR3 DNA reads TGTGCCAGTACCGGAATAGATACGCAGTATTTT. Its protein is CASTGIDTQYF.

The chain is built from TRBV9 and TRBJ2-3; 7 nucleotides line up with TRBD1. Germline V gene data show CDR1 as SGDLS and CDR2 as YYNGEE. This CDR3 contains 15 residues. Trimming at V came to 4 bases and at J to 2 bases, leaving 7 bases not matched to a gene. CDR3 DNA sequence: TGTGCCAGCAGCAAGACAGGGTCCGACACAGATACGCAGTATTTT. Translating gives CASSKTGSDTDTQYF.

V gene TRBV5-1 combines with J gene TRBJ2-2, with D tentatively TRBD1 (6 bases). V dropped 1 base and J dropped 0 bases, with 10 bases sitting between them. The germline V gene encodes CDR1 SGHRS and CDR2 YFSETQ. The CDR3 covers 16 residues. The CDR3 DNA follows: TGCGCCAGCAGCTTGTCGGGACAAGCGAACACCGGGGAGCTGTTTTTT. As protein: CASSLSGQANTGELFF.

DNA of the CDR3: TGTGCCAGCAGCGGGACAGGGGATGGTCAGCCCCAGCATTTT. The encoded protein is CASSGTGDGQPQHF. The chain couples TRBV7-9 to TRBJ1-5, with 10 nucleotides matching TRBD1. Germline-derived CDR1 and CDR2 are SEHNR and FQNEAQ (reference sequence). J gave up 6 bases and V 5 bases, and 4 bases lay outside the gene matches. This CDR3 has 14 amino acids. The full variable domain, completed using reference TRBV7-9 and TRBJ1-5, is DTGVSQNPRHKITKRGQNVTFRCDPISEHNRLYWYRQTLGQGPEFLTYFQNEAQLEKSRLLSDRFSAERPKGSFSTLEIQRTEQGDSAMYLCASSGTGDGQPQHFGDGTRLSIL.

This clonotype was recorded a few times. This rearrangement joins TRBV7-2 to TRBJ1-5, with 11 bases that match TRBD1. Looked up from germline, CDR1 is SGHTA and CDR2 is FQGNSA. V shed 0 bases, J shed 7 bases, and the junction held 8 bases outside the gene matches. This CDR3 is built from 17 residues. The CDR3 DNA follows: TGTGCCAGCAGCTTAGCCTTTGGGACAGGGGGACTGCAGCCCCAGCATTTT. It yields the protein CASSLAFGTGGLQPQHF.

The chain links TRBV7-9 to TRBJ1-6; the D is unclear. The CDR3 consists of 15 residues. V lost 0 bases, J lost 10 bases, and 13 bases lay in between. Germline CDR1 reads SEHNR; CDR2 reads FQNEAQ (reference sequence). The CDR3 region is CASSLAGGSGSPLHF. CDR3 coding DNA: TGTGCCAGCAGCTTAGCAGGCGGCAGCGGCTCACCCCTCCACTTT.

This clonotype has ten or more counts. In nucleotides, the CDR3 is TGTGCCAGCAGGGGGGACAGGCGAAAATCCCATCGGTCCGAGCAGTACGTC. It encodes CASRGDRRKSHRSEQYV. V gene TRBV7-2 combines with J gene TRBJ2-7; TRBD1 aligns across 8 bases. Losses at the gene ends were 6 bases for V and 6 bases for J; bases not matched to a gene: 19. Germline V gives CDR1 SGHTA, CDR2 FQGNSA. The CDR3 is 17 residues long.

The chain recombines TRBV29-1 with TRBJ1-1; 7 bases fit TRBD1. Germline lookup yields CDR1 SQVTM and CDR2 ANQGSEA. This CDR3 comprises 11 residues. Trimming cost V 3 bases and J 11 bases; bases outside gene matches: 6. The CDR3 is CSVDTGVGAFF. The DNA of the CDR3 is TGCAGCGTTGATACAGGGGTGGGTGCTTTCTTT.

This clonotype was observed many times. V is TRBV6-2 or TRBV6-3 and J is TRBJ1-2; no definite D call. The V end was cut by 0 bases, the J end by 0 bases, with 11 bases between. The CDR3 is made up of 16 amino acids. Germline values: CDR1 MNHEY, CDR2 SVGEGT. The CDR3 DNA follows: TGTGCCAGCAGTTACTCAGACGGTCAAGCTAACTATGGCTACACCTTC. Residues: CASSYSDGQANYGYTF.

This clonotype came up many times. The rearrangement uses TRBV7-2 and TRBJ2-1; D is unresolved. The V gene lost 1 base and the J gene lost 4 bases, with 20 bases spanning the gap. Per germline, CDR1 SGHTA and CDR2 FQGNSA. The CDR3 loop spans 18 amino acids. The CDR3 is CASSLGGSGASLYNEQFF. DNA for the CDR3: TGTGCCAGCAGCTTAGGAGGATCAGGTGCCAGCCTTTACAATGAGCAGTTCTTC.

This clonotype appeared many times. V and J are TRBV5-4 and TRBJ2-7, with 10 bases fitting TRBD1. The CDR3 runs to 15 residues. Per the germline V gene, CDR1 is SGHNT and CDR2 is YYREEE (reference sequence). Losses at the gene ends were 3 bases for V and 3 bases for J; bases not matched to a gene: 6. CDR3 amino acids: CASSSPGQGFYEQYF. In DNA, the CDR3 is TGTGCCAGCAGCTCACCGGGACAGGGGTTCTACGAGCAGTACTTC.

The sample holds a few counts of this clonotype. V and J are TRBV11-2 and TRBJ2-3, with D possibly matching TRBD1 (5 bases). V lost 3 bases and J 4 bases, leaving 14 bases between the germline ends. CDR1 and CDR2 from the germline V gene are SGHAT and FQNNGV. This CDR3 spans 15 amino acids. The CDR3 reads CASSFLGPGPDTQYF. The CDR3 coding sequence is TGTGCCAGCAGCTTCCTCGGACCAGGGCCAGATACGCAGTATTTT. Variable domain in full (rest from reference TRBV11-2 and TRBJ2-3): EAGVAQSPRYKIIEKRQSVAFWCNPISGHATLYWYQQILGQGPKLLIQFQNNGVVDDSQLPKDRFSAERLKGVDSTLKIQPAKLEDSAVYLCASSFLGPGPDTQYFGPGTRLTVL.

This CDR3 is CSVRSGTSGRARETQYF. CDR3 DNA sequence: TGCAGCGTTAGATCCGGGACTAGCGGGAGGGCCCGAGAGACCCAGTACTTC. The chain combines TRBV29-1 with TRBJ2-5, with 16 bases fitting TRBD2. CDR1 is SQVTM and CDR2 is ANQGSEA in the germline V gene. The trim removed 5 bases at V and 4 bases at J, leaving 10 bases unmatched. This CDR3 region has 17 residues. Using reference TRBV29-1 and TRBJ2-5 for the parts outside the CDR3, the full variable domain is SAVISQKPSRDICQRGTSLTIQCQVDSQVTMMFWYRQQPGQSLTLIATANQGSEATYESGFVIDKFPISRPNLTFSTLTVSNMSPEDSSIYLCSVRSGTSGRARETQYFGPGTRLLVL.

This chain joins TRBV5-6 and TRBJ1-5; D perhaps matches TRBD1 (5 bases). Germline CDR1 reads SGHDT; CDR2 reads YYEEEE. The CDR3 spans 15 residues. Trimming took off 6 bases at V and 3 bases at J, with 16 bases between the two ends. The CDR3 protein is CASNNWGIVNQPQHF. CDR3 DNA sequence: TGTGCCAGCAACAACTGGGGGATTGTCAATCAGCCCCAGCATTTT.

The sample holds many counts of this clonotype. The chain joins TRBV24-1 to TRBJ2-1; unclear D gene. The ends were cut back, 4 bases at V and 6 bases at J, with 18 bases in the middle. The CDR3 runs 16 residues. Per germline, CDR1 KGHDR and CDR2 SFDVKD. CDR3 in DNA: TGTGCCACCAGTGACCCCCAGGTCGTCCCCTCCAATGAGCAGTTCTTC. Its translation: CATSDPQVVPSNEQFF.

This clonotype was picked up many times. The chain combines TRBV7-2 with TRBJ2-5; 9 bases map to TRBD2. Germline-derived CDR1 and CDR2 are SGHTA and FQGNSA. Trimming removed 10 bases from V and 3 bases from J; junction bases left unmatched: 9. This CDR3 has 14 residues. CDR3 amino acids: CATRLAGGKETQYF. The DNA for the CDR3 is TGTGCCACACGTTTGGCGGGAGGGAAAGAGACCCAGTACTTC.

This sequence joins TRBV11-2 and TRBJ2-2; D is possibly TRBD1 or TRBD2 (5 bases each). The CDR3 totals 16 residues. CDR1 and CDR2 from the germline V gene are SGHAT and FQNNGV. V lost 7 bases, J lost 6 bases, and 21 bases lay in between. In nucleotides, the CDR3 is TGTGCCAGCACCTCTTTCCGGGGCCGTGTTGCCGGGGAGCTGTTTTTT. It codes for CASTSFRGRVAGELFF.